Below are 10 T cell receptor beta chains sequenced from a single sample in a study of human T cells and chemical hapten exposure. This sample's time point: pre-sensitization, week 0. Treatment denoted: therapeutic diphenylcyclopropenone sensitization with weekly scalp DPC. Using its own MiXCR run on the RACE reads, TCRdb lists one record per CDR3 protein. Counted here are around 60,000 distinct CDR3 sequences, about 6.7% occurring once; the ten biggest clones make up over 1.5%. The sample here was whole blood, taken in connection with sensitization to the hapten diphenylcyclopropenone (DPC). Receptors were obtained from a woman aged 25 to 45 with alopecia areata. Some clones in this sample may be carry-over from other donors' samples.

This clonotype was observed many times. The rearrangement joins TRBV15 to TRBJ1-2; D is unresolved. Trimming took 0 bases from V and 2 from J, leaving 1 base between them. Germline V gives CDR1 LNHNV, CDR2 YYDKDF (reference sequence). The CDR3 is made up of 12 amino acids. The CDR3, as DNA: TGTGCCACCAGCAGAGACAACTATGGCTACACCTTC. Translation gives CATSRDNYGYTF.

Ten or more counts support this clonotype. The chain couples TRBV6-1 to TRBJ1-3; D is unresolved. Germline loops: CDR1 MNHNS, CDR2 SASEGT. This CDR3 has 15 amino acids. Trimming shortened V by 1 base and J by 0 bases, and 7 bases separated the two germline ends. CDR3 DNA: TGTGCCAGCAGTGAAGACGACTCCTCTGGAAACACCATATATTTT. This encodes CASSEDDSSGNTIYF.

At least ten counts were recorded for this clonotype. This rearrangement joins TRBV6-7 to TRBJ1-2; 8 bases are shared with TRBD1. TRBV6-7 is designated an ORF whose function remains uncertain. V lost 9 bases to trimming and J lost 10 bases; unmatched junction nucleotides: 25. The CDR3 totals 17 residues. The CDR3 region is CASTRKIDRGFISDYTF. Here the CDR3 DNA reads TGTGCCAGTACGCGCAAAATCGACAGGGGCTTTATCAGTGACTACACCTTC.

This clonotype was detected only a few times. The rearrangement joins TRBV7-9 to TRBJ1-6; D not resolved. The V gene's germline CDR1 is SEHNR and CDR2 FQNEAQ (reference sequence). CDR3 length: 12 residues. V was shortened by 1 base and J by 7 bases, with 2 bases between the two germline ends. The CDR3 DNA reads as TGTGCCAGCAGCTTAGAGAATTCACCCCTCCACTTT. This translates into CASSLENSPLHF.

This clonotype was recorded many times. The genes are TRBV11-1 and TRBJ2-7; D might be TRBD2 (6 bases). Trimming took 8 bases from V and 4 from J, leaving 21 bases between them. The CDR3 consists of 15 residues. Germline assignment: CDR1 SGHAT and CDR2 FQDESV (reference sequence). In DNA, the CDR3 is TGTGCCAGCGGCCCCGACGTGGGACTGCTTTACGAGCAGTACTTC. It yields the protein CASGPDVGLLYEQYF.

This clonotype was seen a handful of times. The V gene is TRBV30, the J gene TRBJ1-1; the D is unclear. The V and J ends lost 2 bases and 7 bases respectively, with 11 bases between them. The CDR3 has 12 amino acids. The germline V gene encodes CDR1 GTSNPN and CDR2 SVGIG (reference sequence). The CDR3 region has the DNA TGTGCCTGGAGTCCCAGACTGCTTGAAGCTTTCTTT. It specifies CAWSPRLLEAFF.

This clonotype showed up just a few times. The V call is TRBV7-8, the J call TRBJ2-3; D not certain. The CDR3 totals 15 residues. Looked up from germline, CDR1 is SGHVS and CDR2 is FQNEAQ. Trimming stripped 0 bases from V and 0 bases from J, with 7 bases between. CDR3 region: CASSLAVKSTDTQYF. The CDR3 bases are TGTGCCAGCAGCTTAGCTGTGAAAAGCACAGATACGCAGTATTTT.

This clonotype was seen ten or more times. This chain links TRBV20-1 with TRBJ2-2; D remains unclear. CDR1 and CDR2 from the germline V gene are DFQATT and SNEGSKA (reference sequence). The CDR3 is made up of 12 amino acids. CDR3 amino acids: CISAANTGELFF. The CDR3 DNA sequence: TGCATTTCTGCCGCGAACACCGGGGAGCTGTTTTTT.

This clonotype was observed many times. J is TRBJ2-2 and V is TRBV6-4; D uncertain. CDR3 length: 14 residues. V was pared by 2 bases and J by 8 bases, with 12 bases between. Germline CDR1 is MRHNA and CDR2 is SNTAGT. CDR3 nucleotides: TGTGCCAGCAGTGACGGGGATCAATCGGGGGAGCTGTTTTTT. Translating it yields CASSDGDQSGELFF.

This clonotype appeared a few times. The V gene is TRBV20-1, the J gene TRBJ1-1, with 7 bases aligning to TRBD1. The germline V gene encodes CDR1 DFQATT and CDR2 SNEGSKA (reference sequence). CDR3 length: 12 residues. The V gene end was trimmed by 6 bases and the J gene end by 4 bases; junction bases not matched to a gene: 5. As DNA, the CDR3 is TGCAGTGCCAGTGACAGGGTCACTGAAGCTTTCTTT. It translates to CSASDRVTEAFF.